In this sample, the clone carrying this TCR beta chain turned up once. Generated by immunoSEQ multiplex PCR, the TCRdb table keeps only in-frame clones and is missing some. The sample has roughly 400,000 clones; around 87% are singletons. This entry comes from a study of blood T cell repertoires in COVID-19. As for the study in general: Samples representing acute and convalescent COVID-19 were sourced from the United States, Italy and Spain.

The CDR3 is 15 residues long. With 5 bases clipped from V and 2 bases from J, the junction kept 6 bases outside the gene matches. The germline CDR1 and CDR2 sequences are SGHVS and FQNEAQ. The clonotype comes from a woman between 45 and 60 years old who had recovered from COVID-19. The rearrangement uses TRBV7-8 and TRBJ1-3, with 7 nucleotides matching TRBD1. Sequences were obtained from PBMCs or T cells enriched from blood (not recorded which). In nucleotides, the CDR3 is TGTGCCAGCAGCCAAGCGACAGGGCCTGGAAACACCATATATTTT. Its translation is CASSQATGPGNTIYF.